Below, 13 T cell receptor beta chains from the same sample are listed, as sequenced in a study of response to subunit inactivated influenza vaccine. TCRdb called the RT-PCR reads again in MiXCR, with one record for every CDR3 protein. The sample lists over 150,000 distinct CDR3 sequences; about 11% were seen once. The material was non-naive T cells sorted from PBMCs, obtained roughly 45 days after vaccination. These receptors were obtained from a man between 50 and 59 years old who received an inactivated influenza vaccine.

This clonotype was observed a handful of times. V gene TRBV6-2 or TRBV6-3 combines with J gene TRBJ1-5; tentative D call: TRBD1 (6 bases). Germline CDR1 MNHEY, CDR2 SVGEGT. The CDR3 runs 16 residues. The V end was cut by 7 bases, the J end by 2 bases, with 18 bases between. The CDR3 DNA sequence: TGTGCCAGCACCCCTGGACAGACCCTTGGCAATCAGCCCCAGCATTTT. This translates into CASTPGQTLGNQPQHF.

The chain uses TRBV19 and TRBJ2-7; D may be TRBD1 or TRBD2 (5 bases each). The CDR3 runs to 18 residues. V shed 5 bases and J shed 6 bases, with 29 bases lying between them. The V gene's germline CDR1 is LNHDA and CDR2 SQIVND (reference sequence). CDR3 sequence (DNA): TGTGCCAGTAGTCCTGCGGGCCAGGGAATTCGAGCAGGACGCGAGCAGTACTTC. Translation gives CASSPAGQGIRAGREQYF. Full variable domain (missing parts from reference TRBV19 and TRBJ2-7): DGGITQSPKYLFRKEGQNVTLSCEQNLNHDAMYWYRQDPGQGLRLIYYSQIVNDFQKGDIAEGYSVSREKKESFPLTVTSAQKNPTAFYLCASSPAGQGIRAGREQYFGPGTRLTVT.

The chain uses TRBV6-1 and TRBJ1-1, with D possibly TRBD1 on 6 matching bases. The CDR3 extends over 15 amino acids. The V gene lost 7 bases and the J gene lost 4 bases, with 19 bases spanning the gap. The germline gives CDR1 MNHNS, CDR2 SASEGT. The CDR3 protein is CASIGQPPRSTEAFF. DNA of the CDR3: TGTGCCAGCATCGGACAGCCCCCACGTAGCACTGAAGCTTTCTTT.

This clonotype was seen ten or more times. J is TRBJ2-7 and V is TRBV2, with D perhaps TRBD2 (7 bases). Looked up from germline, CDR1 is SNHLY and CDR2 is FYNNEI. The CDR3 loop spans 13 amino acids. Trimming cost V 10 bases and J 6 bases, with 19 bases left between them. CDR3 sequence: CATQGRAGVEQYF. CDR3 coding DNA: TGTGCCACCCAGGGGAGGGCGGGAGTCGAGCAGTACTTC.

There are many counts of this clonotype. The chain carries TRBV3-1 and TRBJ2-5; D is unclear. CDR3 length equals 11 residues. Trimming removed 4 bases from V and 4 bases from J, with 4 bases in between. Germline lookup yields CDR1 LGHDT and CDR2 YNNKEL (reference sequence). The chain's CDR3 is CASSLAETQYF. In nucleotides, the CDR3 is TGTGCCAGCAGCCTAGCAGAGACCCAGTACTTC.

This clonotype was detected many times. Germline and junction disagree at one end, which may indicate a read error. The chain employs TRBV5-1 and TRBJ1-4; TRBD1 matches 10 bases. The germline CDR1 and CDR2 sequences are SGHRS and YFSETQ. The CDR3 spans 15 residues. DNA of the CDR3: TGCGCCAGCAGGGGACAGGGGACCGCTAAAGAAAAACTGTTTTTT. This translates into CASRGQGTAKEKLFF.

This clonotype was observed a handful of times. The chain combines TRBV11-1 with TRBJ1-2, with D perhaps TRBD1 (6 bases). This CDR3 has 12 residues. Trimming left V 5 bases short and J 11 bases short, with 15 bases between. The germline V gene encodes CDR1 SGHAT and CDR2 FQDESV (reference sequence). The CDR3 region is CASSPTGQRYTF. The CDR3 DNA reads TGTGCCAGCAGCCCGACTGGACAGAGATACACCTTC.

The chain carries TRBV4-3 and TRBJ2-3; D perhaps matches TRBD2 (6 bases). CDR3 length: 18 residues. Germline lookup yields CDR1 LGHNA and CDR2 YSLEER. Trimming took off 4 bases at V and 1 base at J, with 21 bases between the two ends. The CDR3 DNA is TGCGCCAGCAGCCGCGTCGTTTATAGCGGCGCCCGCACAGATACGCAGTATTTT. It translates to CASSRVVYSGARTDTQYF.

This clonotype was seen many times. The J gene is TRBJ2-5, the V gene TRBV28; 11 bases match TRBD2. The V and J ends lost 3 bases and 5 bases, in that order; junction bases with no gene match: 5. This CDR3 has 15 residues. The germline gives CDR1 MDHEN, CDR2 SYDVKM. The CDR3 protein is CASSFYASGRETQYF. As DNA, the CDR3 is TGTGCCAGCAGTTTTTATGCTAGCGGGAGGGAGACCCAGTACTTC.

The sample holds a few counts of this clonotype. This chain links TRBV7-8 with TRBJ2-7; the D gene is possibly TRBD1 (5 bases). The germline V gene has CDR1 SGHVS and CDR2 FQNEAQ. Trimming took 5 bases from V and 0 from J, leaving 17 bases between them. This CDR3 is 16 amino acids long. The CDR3 DNA reads as TGTGCCAGCAGCCACAGACAGTACGCCTCCTCCTACGAGCAGTACTTC. This encodes CASSHRQYASSYEQYF.

The CDR3 spells CSARFPGTDTQYF. The CDR3 region has the DNA TGCAGTGCTAGGTTCCCAGGAACAGATACGCAGTATTTT. V and J are TRBV20-1 and TRBJ2-3; D remains unclear. The CDR3 runs 13 residues. The V and J ends lost 3 bases and 3 bases respectively, with 10 bases between them. Per germline, CDR1 DFQATT and CDR2 SNEGSKA (reference sequence).

This clonotype was observed a few times. The rearrangement uses TRBV7-2 and TRBJ2-7; D uncertain. Germline V gives CDR1 SGHTA, CDR2 FQGNSA. The CDR3 has 14 amino acids. V gave up 3 bases and J gave up 2 bases, with 11 bases separating them. The CDR3 sequence: CASSFAGAPYEQYF. The CDR3 nucleotides are TGTGCCAGCAGCTTTGCCGGCGCGCCCTACGAGCAGTACTTC.

This clonotype was detected a few times. The chain has TRBV10-3 and TRBJ2-7, with D possibly matching TRBD1 (6 bases). V gave up 7 bases and J gave up 5 bases, with 15 bases separating them. Germline-derived CDR1 and CDR2 are ENHRY and SYGVKD. This CDR3 is 13 amino acids long. Here the CDR3 reads CAINRDINNEQYF. The DNA for the CDR3 is TGTGCCATCAACCGGGACATCAACAACGAGCAGTACTTC.